These 21 T cell receptor beta chains share one sample of origin, sequenced in a study of molecular identifiers for immune sequencing clone quantification. MiXCR was run by TCRdb on the PCR reads, yielding one entry per CDR3 protein. The data show under 800,000 distinct CDR3 sequences, roughly 27% seen once. Sequencing used naive CD8+ T cells from blood, with Jurkat cell RNA spiked in. Specified subset: FACS-sorted CD8+CD4-CCR7+CD45RA+ naive T cells. Source of these receptors: a human donor in good health. Some libraries in this study had Jurkat cell RNA spiked in.

This clonotype was detected a few times. This sequence joins TRBV7-9 and TRBJ1-1; a weak D match, TRBD1 (6 bases). Looked up from germline, CDR1 is SEHNR and CDR2 is FQNEAQ (reference sequence). The CDR3 spans 15 residues. V was pared by 0 bases and J by 5 bases, with 13 bases between. The CDR3 DNA is TGTGCCAGCAGCTTAGCGCAAGGGGGGGGGACTGAAGCTTTCTTT. It specifies CASSLAQGGGTEAFF.

The table lists this clonotype with a count of one. Being one base from a much bigger clone, this may be a read error. The chain links TRBV7-9 to TRBJ2-2; 8 bases align to TRBD2. The CDR3 covers 15 residues. Germline V gene lookup returns CDR1 SEHNR and CDR2 FQNEAQ (reference sequence). CDR3 sequence reads: CASSSAGVSTGELLF. The CDR3, as DNA: TGTGCCAGCAGCTCAGCGGGGGTGAGCACCGGGGAGCTGTTATTT.

This clonotype was observed once. This may come from a read error, since a much larger clone is one base off. The chain carries TRBV24-1 and TRBJ2-5, with TRBD1 as a possible D gene (5 bases). The CDR3 is made up of 15 amino acids. Trimming took off 3 bases at V and 5 bases at J, with 15 bases between the two ends. Germline values: CDR1 KGHDR, CDR2 SFDVKD. The CDR3, as DNA: TGTGCCACCAGTGATAGGACATGTGCCCCCGAGACCCAGTACTTC. Residues: CATSDRTCAPETQYF.

Comments on this clonotype: Sequence at one end of the junction differs from germline and may be a read error. The chain couples TRBV28 to TRBJ1-4; 8 bases align to TRBD1. CDR1 and CDR2 from the germline V gene are MDHEN and SYDVKM. The CDR3 covers 14 residues. The CDR3 bases are TGTGCCAGCACCGAGGACAGGGTGAACGAAAAACTGGTTTTT. Residues: CASTEDRVNEKLVF. The whole variable domain, remainder taken from reference TRBV28 and TRBJ1-4, is DVKVTQSSRYLVKRTGEKVFLECVQDMDHENMFWYRQDPGLGLRLIYFSYDVKMKEKGDIPEGYSVSREKKERFSLILESASTNQTSMYLCASTEDRVNEKLVFGSGTQLSVL.

Remarks on this clonotype: A junction end diverges from the germline sequence, so it may reflect a read error. V is TRBV6-4 and J is TRBJ2-3, with 7 bases that match TRBD1. The V gene's germline CDR1 is MRHNA and CDR2 SNTAGT. The CDR3 covers 13 residues. As DNA, the CDR3 is TGTGCCAGCAATGACAGGGCTACAGACACGCAGTATTTT. This codes for CASNDRATDTQYF.

This clonotype was seen many times. J is TRBJ1-4 and V is TRBV5-4; D is ambiguous. The CDR3 runs 14 residues. From germline, CDR1 is SGHNT and CDR2 YYREEE (reference sequence). Trimming stripped 2 bases from V and 7 bases from J, with 12 bases between. This CDR3 reads CASSFSETPEKLFF. The CDR3 coding sequence is TGTGCCAGCAGCTTCTCGGAGACACCTGAAAAACTGTTTTTT.

This clonotype occurred many times. The chain uses TRBV7-9 and TRBJ2-2; 7 bases are shared with TRBD2. The CDR3 sequence is 16 residues long. Per germline, CDR1 SEHNR and CDR2 FQNEAQ (reference sequence). V dropped 6 bases and J dropped 6; count of bases not matched to a gene: 13. This CDR3 is CASSPTRGGAPGELFF. The CDR3 nucleotides are TGTGCCAGCAGTCCCACGCGGGGAGGGGCCCCCGGGGAGCTGTTTTTT.

For this clonotype: A much larger clone sits a single nucleotide away, making a read error possible. The chain is built from TRBV7-9 and TRBJ1-1; 7 nucleotides agree with TRBD1. Per the germline V gene, CDR1 is SEHNR and CDR2 is FQNEAQ (reference sequence). This CDR3 spans 15 amino acids. V was pared by 8 bases and J by 2 bases, with 11 bases of the junction left unmatched. In DNA form, the CDR3 reads TGTGCCAGCGGCCCCCTGACAGGGAAAAACACTGAAGCTTTCTTT. Translated: CASGPLTGKNTEAFF.

This clonotype was counted ten times or more. V gene TRBV7-9 combines with J gene TRBJ1-1, with D maybe TRBD1 (5 bases). Trimming left V 4 bases short and J 3 bases short, with 6 bases between. The CDR3 length is 12 residues. CDR1 SEHNR and CDR2 FQNEAQ come from the germline V gene (reference sequence). The CDR3 DNA is TGTGCCAGCAGCTCGGGACACACTGAAGCTTTCTTT. This sequence encodes CASSSGHTEAFF.

The chain recombines TRBV6-2 or TRBV6-3 with TRBJ1-2; D is ambiguous. V lost 2 bases, J lost 0 bases, and 10 bases lay in between. The CDR3 spans 15 residues. In germline, CDR1 is MNHEY, CDR2 SVGEGT. This CDR3 reads CASSYLSRANYGYTF. CDR3 bases: TGTGCCAGCAGTTACCTGAGTAGAGCTAACTATGGCTACACCTTC.

This clonotype appeared many times. The rearrangement joins TRBV5-1 to TRBJ2-3; D perhaps matches TRBD2 (6 bases). CDR3 length: 16 residues. Germline assignment: CDR1 SGHRS and CDR2 YFSETQ. Trimming took 4 bases from V and 3 from J, leaving 18 bases between them. The DNA of the CDR3 is TGCGCCAGCAGCCTCGGGACTTTCCGGACGACAGATACGCAGTATTTT. Its protein is CASSLGTFRTTDTQYF.

This clonotype was picked up many times. This chain connects TRBV6-5 to TRBJ1-4, with D maybe TRBD1 (5 bases). V lost 0 bases and J lost 8, with 13 bases in between. The CDR3 sequence is 15 residues long. The germline V gene encodes CDR1 MNHEY and CDR2 SVGAGI. CDR3 protein: CASSYSKRDGEKLFF. The CDR3 coding sequence is TGTGCCAGCAGTTACTCGAAACGGGACGGGGAAAAACTGTTTTTT.

There are many counts of this clonotype. The gene calls are TRBV12-3 or TRBV12-4 and TRBJ1-1; D not resolved. CDR3 length equals 12 residues. Between the trimmed V and J ends, which lost 6 bases and 5 bases, there was a span of 10 bases. CDR3 coding DNA: TGTGCCAGCAGCCTAATAGGGACTGAAGCTTTCTTT. It codes for CASSLIGTEAFF.

This clonotype appeared a few times. The chain recombines TRBV6-5 with TRBJ2-7, with 9 bases aligning to TRBD1. The trim removed 6 bases at V and 6 bases at J, leaving 15 bases unmatched. The CDR3 extends over 16 amino acids. Germline CDR1 is MNHEY and CDR2 is SVGAGI. CDR3 in DNA: TGTGCCAGCAGCCCCAAAACCGGGACAGGGCCGATCGAGCAGTACTTC. Amino acids: CASSPKTGTGPIEQYF.

This clonotype was recorded at least ten times. The CDR3 here is CASSYSPWTGAVTGELFF. The CDR3 DNA follows: TGTGCCAGCAGTTACTCCCCCTGGACAGGGGCGGTCACCGGGGAGCTGTTTTTT. The chain uses TRBV6-2 or TRBV6-3 and TRBJ2-2; TRBD1 agrees at 9 bases. V was clipped by 0 bases and J by 4 bases; unmatched bases: 9. Germline values: CDR1 MNHEY, CDR2 SVGEGT. This CDR3 region has 18 residues.

Worth noting for this clonotype: A clone one base away is much larger, so this may be a read error. V usage is TRBV7-6 and J usage is TRBJ2-7; 7 positions match TRBD1. CDR3 length: 13 residues. Germline CDR1 reads SGHVS; CDR2 reads FNYEAQ. Trimming at V came to 3 bases and at J to 6 bases, leaving 5 bases not matched to a gene. CDR3 in DNA: TGTGCCAGCAGCTTCGGGACAGACGGCGAGCAGTACTTC. Translating it yields CASSFGTDGEQYF.

This clonotype was detected ten times or more. V and J are TRBV15 and TRBJ1-5; D not resolved. CDR1 LNHNV and CDR2 YYDKDF come from the germline V gene (reference sequence). The CDR3 sequence is 14 residues long. V lost 5 bases, J lost 2 bases, and 10 bases lay in between. This chain's CDR3 is CATSSPIGNQPQHF. The DNA for the CDR3 is TGTGCCACCAGCTCCCCAATCGGCAATCAGCCCCAGCATTTT.

This clonotype was picked up many times. V usage is TRBV7-9 and J usage is TRBJ2-7, with D possibly matching TRBD2 (6 bases). Looked up from germline, CDR1 is SEHNR and CDR2 is FQNEAQ (reference sequence). The V end lost 1 base, the J end lost 5 bases, and 9 bases lay between the germline ends. This CDR3 has 13 residues. The CDR3 loop is CASSLGGVHEQYF. CDR3 DNA sequence: TGTGCCAGCAGCTTAGGCGGGGTCCACGAGCAGTACTTC.

In the case of this clonotype: This clone may be a read error of a much larger clone one base away. Since the CDR3 does not end with the conserved phenylalanine or tryptophan, this likely comes from a read error. The chain's CDR3 is CASSPGAGGSEKLFL. CDR3 sequence (DNA): TGTGCCAGCAGTCCCGGGGCAGGGGGTAGCGAAAAACTGTTTCTT. The chain has TRBV6-5 and TRBJ1-4; 7 bases are a match to TRBD1. CDR1 MNHEY and CDR2 SVGAGI come from the germline V gene. This CDR3 is built from 15 residues. Unmatched junction bases numbered 11, after V lost 5 bases and J lost 8 bases.

CDR3 residues: CASSLRRGTQETQYF. The CDR3 bases are TGTGCCAGCAGCTTACGGCGGGGGACTCAAGAGACCCAGTACTTC. The V gene is TRBV7-2, the J gene TRBJ2-5; 7 nucleotides match TRBD2. Germline V gene lookup returns CDR1 SGHTA and CDR2 FQGNSA. The CDR3 loop spans 15 amino acids. The V gene end was trimmed by 2 bases and the J gene end by 2 bases; junction bases not matched to a gene: 5.

The chain couples TRBV28 to TRBJ2-1; tentative D call: TRBD1 (6 bases). V lost 5 bases and J lost 5, with 10 bases in between. The CDR3 runs 13 residues. CDR1 is MDHEN, CDR2 SYDVKM, per germline. Here the CDR3 DNA reads TGTGCCAGCAGTCCGAACAGGGACAATGAGCAGTTCTTC. It specifies CASSPNRDNEQFF.